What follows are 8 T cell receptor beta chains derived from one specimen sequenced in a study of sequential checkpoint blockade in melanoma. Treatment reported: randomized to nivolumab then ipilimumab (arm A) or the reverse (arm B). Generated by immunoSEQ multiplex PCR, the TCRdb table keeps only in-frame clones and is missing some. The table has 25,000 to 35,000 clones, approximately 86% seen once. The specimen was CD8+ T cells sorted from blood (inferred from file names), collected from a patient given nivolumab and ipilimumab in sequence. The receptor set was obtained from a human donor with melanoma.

The CDR3 nucleotides are TGTGCCAGCAGCTTAGCGGCGGGGCCGGGACAGGGTTTCCACGAGCAGTACTTC. Translation: CASSLAAGPGQGFHEQYF. V and J are TRBV7-9 and TRBJ2-7; TRBD1 matches 9 bases. From germline, CDR1 is SEHNR and CDR2 FQNEAQ (reference sequence). The CDR3 sequence is 18 residues long. The trim removed 0 bases at V and 5 bases at J, leaving 14 bases unmatched.

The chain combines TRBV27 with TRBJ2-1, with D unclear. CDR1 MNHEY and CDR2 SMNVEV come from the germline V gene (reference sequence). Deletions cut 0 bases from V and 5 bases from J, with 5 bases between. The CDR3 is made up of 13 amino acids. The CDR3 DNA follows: TGTGCCAGCAGTTTATCACTCAACAATGAGCAGTTCTTC. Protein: CASSLSLNNEQFF.

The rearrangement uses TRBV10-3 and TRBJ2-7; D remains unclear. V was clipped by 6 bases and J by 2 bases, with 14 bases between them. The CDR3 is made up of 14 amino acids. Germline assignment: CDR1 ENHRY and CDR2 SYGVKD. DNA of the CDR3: TGTGCCATCAGCCACGAACGCTATGCCTACGAGCAGTACTTC. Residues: CAISHERYAYEQYF.

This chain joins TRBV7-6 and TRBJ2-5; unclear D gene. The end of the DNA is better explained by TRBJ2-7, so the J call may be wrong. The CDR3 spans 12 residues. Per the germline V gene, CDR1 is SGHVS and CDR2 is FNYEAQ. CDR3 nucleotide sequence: TGTGCCAGCAGCTCACTCAACTACGAGCAGTACTTC. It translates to CASSSLNYEQYF.

CDR3 in DNA: TGTGCCAGCAGTCTCGGGTTTGGCACAGATACGCAGTATTTT. Amino acid sequence: CASSLGFGTDTQYF. V and J are TRBV7-9 and TRBJ2-3; the D is unclear. There are 14 residues in the CDR3. With 6 bases removed from V and 1 base from J, the gap between germline ends came to 11 bases. Germline V lookup: CDR1 SEHNR, CDR2 FQNEAQ (reference sequence). The variable domain in full, with the rest retrieved from reference TRBV7-9 and TRBJ2-3, is DTGVSQNPRHKITKRGQNVTFRCDPISEHNRLYWYRQTLGQGPEFLTYFQNEAQLEKSRLLSDRFSAERPKGSFSTLEIQRTEQGDSAMYLCASSLGFGTDTQYFGPGTRLTVL.

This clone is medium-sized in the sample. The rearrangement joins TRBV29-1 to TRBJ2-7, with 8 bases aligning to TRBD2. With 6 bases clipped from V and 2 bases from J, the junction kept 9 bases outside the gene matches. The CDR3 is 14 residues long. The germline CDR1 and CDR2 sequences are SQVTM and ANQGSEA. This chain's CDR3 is CSVLVGRGTYEQYF. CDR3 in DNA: TGCAGCGTCCTGGTCGGGAGGGGGACCTACGAGCAGTACTTC.

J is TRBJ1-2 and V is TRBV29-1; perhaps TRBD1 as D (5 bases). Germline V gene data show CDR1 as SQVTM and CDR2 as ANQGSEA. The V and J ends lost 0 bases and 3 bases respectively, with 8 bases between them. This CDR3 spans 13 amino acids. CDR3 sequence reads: CSVEEQAHYGYTF. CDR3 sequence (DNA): TGCAGCGTTGAAGAACAGGCCCACTATGGCTACACCTTC.

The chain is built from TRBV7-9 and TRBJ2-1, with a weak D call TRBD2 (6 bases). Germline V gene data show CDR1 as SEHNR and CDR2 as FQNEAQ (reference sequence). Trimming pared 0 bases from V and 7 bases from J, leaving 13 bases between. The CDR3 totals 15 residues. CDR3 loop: CASSLAPGVGNEQFF. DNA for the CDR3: TGTGCCAGCAGCTTAGCGCCGGGGGTAGGAAATGAGCAGTTCTTC.